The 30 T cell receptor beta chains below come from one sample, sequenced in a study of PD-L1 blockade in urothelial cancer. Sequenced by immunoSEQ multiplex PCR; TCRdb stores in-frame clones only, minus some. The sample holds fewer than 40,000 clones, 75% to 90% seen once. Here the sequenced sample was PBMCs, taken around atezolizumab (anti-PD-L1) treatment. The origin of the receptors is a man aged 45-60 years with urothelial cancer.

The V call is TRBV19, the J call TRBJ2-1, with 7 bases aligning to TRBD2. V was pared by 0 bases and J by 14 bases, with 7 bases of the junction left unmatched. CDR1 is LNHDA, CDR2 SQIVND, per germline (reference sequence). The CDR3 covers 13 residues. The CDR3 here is CASSIEESLAEFF. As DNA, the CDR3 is TGTGCCAGTAGTATAGAGGAGTCGCTAGCGGAGTTCTTC.

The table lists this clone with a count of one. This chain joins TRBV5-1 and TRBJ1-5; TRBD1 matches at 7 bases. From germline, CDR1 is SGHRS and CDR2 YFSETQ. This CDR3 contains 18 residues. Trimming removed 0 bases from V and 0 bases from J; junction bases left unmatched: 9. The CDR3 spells CASSLDPQGVNSNQPQHF. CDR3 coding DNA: TGCGCCAGCAGCTTGGACCCGCAGGGGGTGAATAGCAATCAGCCCCAGCATTTT.

This CDR3 is CASSLLANNEQFF. The CDR3 DNA reads TGTGCCAGCAGCTTGTTAGCTAACAATGAGCAGTTCTTC. This chain uses TRBV5-4 with TRBJ2-1, with D uncertain. Germline CDR1 reads SGHNT; CDR2 reads YYREEE (reference sequence). CDR3 length equals 13 residues. Trimming shortened V by 1 base and J by 5 bases, and 7 bases separated the two germline ends.

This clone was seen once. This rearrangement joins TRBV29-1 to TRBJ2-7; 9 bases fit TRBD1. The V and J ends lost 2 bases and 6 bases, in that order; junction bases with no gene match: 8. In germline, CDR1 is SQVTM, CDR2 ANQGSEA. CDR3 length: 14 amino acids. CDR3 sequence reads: CSVEIQGAKVEQYF. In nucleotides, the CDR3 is TGCAGCGTTGAAATACAGGGGGCAAAGGTCGAGCAGTACTTC.

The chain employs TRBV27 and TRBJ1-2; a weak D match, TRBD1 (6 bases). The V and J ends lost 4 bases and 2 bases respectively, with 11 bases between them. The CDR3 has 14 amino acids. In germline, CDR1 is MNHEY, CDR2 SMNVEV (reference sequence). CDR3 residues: CASSSRQENYGYTF. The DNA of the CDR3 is TGTGCCAGCAGTTCCAGACAGGAGAACTATGGCTACACCTTC.

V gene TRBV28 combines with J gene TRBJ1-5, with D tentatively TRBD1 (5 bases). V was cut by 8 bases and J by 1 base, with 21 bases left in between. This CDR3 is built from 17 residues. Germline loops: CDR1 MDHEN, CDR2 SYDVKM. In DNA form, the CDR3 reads TGTGCCAGCTCGCATAGAGACCTCAGGGAAAGCAATCAGCCCCAGCATTTT. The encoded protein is CASSHRDLRESNQPQHF.

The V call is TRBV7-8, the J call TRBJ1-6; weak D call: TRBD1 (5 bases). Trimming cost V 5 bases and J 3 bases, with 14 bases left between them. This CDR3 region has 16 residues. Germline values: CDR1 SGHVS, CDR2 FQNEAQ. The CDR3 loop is CASSREAGIYNSPLHF. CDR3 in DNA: TGTGCCAGCAGCAGGGAGGCAGGGATCTATAATTCACCCCTCCACTTT.

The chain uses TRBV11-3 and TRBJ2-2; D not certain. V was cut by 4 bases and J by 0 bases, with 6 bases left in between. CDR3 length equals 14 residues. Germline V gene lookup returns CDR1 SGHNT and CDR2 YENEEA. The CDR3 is CASSSRPNTGELFF. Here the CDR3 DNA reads TGTGCCAGCAGCTCGCGCCCGAACACCGGGGAGCTGTTTTTT.

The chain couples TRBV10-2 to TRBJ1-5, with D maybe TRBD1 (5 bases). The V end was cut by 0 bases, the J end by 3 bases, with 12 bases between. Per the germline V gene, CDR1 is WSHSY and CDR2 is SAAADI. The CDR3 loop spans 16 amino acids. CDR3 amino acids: CASSESGGANNQPQHF. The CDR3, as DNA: TGCGCCAGCAGTGAGTCAGGAGGGGCCAACAATCAGCCCCAGCATTTT.

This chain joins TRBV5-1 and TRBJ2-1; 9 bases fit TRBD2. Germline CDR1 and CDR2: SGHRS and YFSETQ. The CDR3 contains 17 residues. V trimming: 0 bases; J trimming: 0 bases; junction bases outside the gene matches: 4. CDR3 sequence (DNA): TGCGCCAGCAGCTTGGCGGGGACTAGCAGCTCCTACAATGAGCAGTTCTTC. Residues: CASSLAGTSSSYNEQFF.

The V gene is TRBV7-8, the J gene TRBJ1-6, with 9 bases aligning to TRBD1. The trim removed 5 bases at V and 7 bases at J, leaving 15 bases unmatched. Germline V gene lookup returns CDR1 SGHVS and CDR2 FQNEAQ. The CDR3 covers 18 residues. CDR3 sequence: CASSLGQGLKIMNSPLHF. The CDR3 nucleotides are TGTGCCAGCAGCCTGGGACAGGGACTCAAGATTATGAATTCACCCCTCCACTTT.

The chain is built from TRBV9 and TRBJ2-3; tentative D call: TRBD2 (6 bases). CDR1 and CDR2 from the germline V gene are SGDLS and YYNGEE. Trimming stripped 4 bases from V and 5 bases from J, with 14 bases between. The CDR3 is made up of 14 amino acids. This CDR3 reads CASSRGAWEDTQYF. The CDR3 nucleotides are TGTGCCAGCAGCCGCGGGGCGTGGGAAGATACGCAGTATTTT.

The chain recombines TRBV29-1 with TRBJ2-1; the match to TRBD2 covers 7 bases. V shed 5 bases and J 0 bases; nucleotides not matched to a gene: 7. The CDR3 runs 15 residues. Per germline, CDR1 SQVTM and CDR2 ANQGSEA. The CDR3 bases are TGCAGCGTTCGGGGGGAGGCAGTCTCCTACAATGAGCAGTTCTTC. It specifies CSVRGEAVSYNEQFF.

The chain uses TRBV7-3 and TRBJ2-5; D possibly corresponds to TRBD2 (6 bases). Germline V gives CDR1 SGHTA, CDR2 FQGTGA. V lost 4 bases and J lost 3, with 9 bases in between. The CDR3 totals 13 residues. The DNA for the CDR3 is TGTGCCAGCAGCTCGACTAGAGAAGAGACCCAGTACTTC. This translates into CASSSTREETQYF.

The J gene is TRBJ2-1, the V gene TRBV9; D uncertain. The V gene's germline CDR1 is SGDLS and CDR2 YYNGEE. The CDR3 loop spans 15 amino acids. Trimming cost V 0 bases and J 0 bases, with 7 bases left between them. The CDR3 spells CASSVDRSSYNEQFF. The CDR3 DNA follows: TGTGCCAGCAGCGTAGATCGTAGCTCCTACAATGAGCAGTTCTTC. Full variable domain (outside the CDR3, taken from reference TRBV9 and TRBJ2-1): DSGVTQTPKHLITATGQRVTLRCSPRSGDLSVYWYQQSLDQGLQFLIQYYNGEERAKGNILERFSAQQFPDLHSELNLSSLELGDSALYFCASSVDRSSYNEQFFGPGTRLTVL.

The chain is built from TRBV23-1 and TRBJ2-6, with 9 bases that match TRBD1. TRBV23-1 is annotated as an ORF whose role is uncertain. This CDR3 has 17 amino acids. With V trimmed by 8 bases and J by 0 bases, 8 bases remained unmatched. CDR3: CASRPGTGNSGANVLTF. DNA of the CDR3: TGCGCCAGCCGACCCGGGACAGGGAACTCTGGGGCCAACGTCCTGACTTTC.

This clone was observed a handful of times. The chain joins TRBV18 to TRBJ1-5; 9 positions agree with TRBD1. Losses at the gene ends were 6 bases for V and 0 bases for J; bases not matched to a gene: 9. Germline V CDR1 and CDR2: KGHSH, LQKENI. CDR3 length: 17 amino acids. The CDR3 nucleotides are TGTGCCAGCTCCCCCACCGGGACAGGGAATAGCAATCAGCCCCAGCATTTT. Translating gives CASSPTGTGNSNQPQHF. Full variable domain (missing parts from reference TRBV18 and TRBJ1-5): NAGVMQNPRHLVRRRGQEARLRCSPMKGHSHVYWYRQLPEEGLKFMVYLQKENIIDESGMPKERFSAEFPKEGPSILRIQQVVRGDSAAYFCASSPTGTGNSNQPQHFGDGTRLSIL.

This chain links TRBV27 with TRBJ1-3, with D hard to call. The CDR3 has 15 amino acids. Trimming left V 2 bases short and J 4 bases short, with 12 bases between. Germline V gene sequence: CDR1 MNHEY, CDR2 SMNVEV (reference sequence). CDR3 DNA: TGTGCCAGCAGTTTAGTTGAGCACGGGGGAAACACCATATATTTT. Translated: CASSLVEHGGNTIYF.

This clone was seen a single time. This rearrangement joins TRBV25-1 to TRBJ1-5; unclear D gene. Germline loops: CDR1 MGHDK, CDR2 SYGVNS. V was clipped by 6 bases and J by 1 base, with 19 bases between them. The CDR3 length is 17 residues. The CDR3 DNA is TGTGCCAGCAGCCCCTATGCGGCGGGTGGAAGCAATCAGCCCCAGCATTTT. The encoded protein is CASSPYAAGGSNQPQHF.

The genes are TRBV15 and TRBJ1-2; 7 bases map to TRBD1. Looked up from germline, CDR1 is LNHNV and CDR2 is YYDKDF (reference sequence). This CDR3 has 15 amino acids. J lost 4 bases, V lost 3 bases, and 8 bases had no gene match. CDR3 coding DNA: TGTGCCACCAGCAGTGCAGGGGGGCTAAGCTATGGCTACACCTTC. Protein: CATSSAGGLSYGYTF.

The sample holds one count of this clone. CDR3 protein: CSVESSGRFYSYNEQFF. The CDR3, as DNA: TGCAGCGTTGAAAGTAGCGGGAGATTCTATTCATACAATGAGCAGTTCTTC. This chain uses TRBV29-1 with TRBJ2-1, with 9 bases aligning to TRBD2. The junction had 12 bases not matched to a gene; V was cut back by 2 bases and J by 4 bases. The CDR3 extends over 17 amino acids. Germline assignment: CDR1 SQVTM and CDR2 ANQGSEA.

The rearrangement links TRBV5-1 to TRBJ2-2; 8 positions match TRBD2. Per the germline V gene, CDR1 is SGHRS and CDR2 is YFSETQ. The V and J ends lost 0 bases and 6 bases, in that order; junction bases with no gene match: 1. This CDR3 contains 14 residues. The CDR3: CASSLAREAGELFF. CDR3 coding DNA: TGCGCCAGCAGCTTGGCGCGGGAGGCCGGGGAGCTGTTTTTT.

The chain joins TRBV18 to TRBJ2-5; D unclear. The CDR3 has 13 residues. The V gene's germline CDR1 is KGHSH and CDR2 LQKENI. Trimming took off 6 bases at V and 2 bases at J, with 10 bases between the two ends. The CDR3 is CASSTLPQETQYF. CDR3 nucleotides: TGTGCCAGCTCGACTCTCCCTCAAGAGACCCAGTACTTC.

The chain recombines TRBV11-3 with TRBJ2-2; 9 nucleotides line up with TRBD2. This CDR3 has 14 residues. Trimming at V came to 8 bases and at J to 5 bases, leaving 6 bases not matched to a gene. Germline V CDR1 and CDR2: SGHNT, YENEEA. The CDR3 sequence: CASSGLAGTGELFF. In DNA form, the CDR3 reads TGTGCCAGCTCCGGGCTAGCGGGAACCGGGGAGCTGTTTTTT.

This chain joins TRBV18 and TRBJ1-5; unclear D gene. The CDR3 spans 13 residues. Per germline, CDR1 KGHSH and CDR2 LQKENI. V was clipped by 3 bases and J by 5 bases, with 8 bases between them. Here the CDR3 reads CASSPDTDQPQHF. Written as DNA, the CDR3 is TGTGCCAGCTCACCCGACACGGATCAGCCCCAGCATTTT. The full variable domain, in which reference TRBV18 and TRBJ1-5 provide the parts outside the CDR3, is NAGVMQNPRHLVRRRGQEARLRCSPMKGHSHVYWYRQLPEEGLKFMVYLQKENIIDESGMPKERFSAEFPKEGPSILRIQQVVRGDSAAYFCASSPDTDQPQHFGDGTRLSIL.

DNA for the CDR3: TGTGCCAGCAGTTACTCCACAGACAGCTATGGCTACACCTTC. Protein: CASSYSTDSYGYTF. The chain has TRBV27 and TRBJ1-2; D possibly corresponds to TRBD1 (5 bases). Germline V gene lookup returns CDR1 MNHEY and CDR2 SMNVEV (reference sequence). The CDR3 has 14 amino acids. The V and J ends lost 4 bases and 4 bases respectively, with 13 bases between them.

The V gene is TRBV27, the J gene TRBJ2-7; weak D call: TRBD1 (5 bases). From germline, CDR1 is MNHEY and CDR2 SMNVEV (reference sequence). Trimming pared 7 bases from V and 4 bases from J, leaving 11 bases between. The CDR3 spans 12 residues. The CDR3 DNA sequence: TGTGCCAGCACCTCGACAGCATACGAGCAGTACTTC. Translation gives CASTSTAYEQYF.

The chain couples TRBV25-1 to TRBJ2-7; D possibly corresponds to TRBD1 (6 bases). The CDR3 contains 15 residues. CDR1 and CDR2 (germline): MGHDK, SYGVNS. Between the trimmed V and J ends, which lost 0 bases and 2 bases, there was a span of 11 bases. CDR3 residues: CASSEYRGNTYEQYF. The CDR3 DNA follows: TGTGCCAGCAGTGAATACAGGGGAAACACCTACGAGCAGTACTTC.

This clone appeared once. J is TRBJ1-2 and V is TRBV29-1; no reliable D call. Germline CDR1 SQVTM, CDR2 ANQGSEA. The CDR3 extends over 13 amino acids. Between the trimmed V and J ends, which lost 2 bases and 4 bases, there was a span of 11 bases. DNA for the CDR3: TGCAGCGTTGAACGGGGAAACGGCTATGGCTACACCTTC. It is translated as CSVERGNGYGYTF.

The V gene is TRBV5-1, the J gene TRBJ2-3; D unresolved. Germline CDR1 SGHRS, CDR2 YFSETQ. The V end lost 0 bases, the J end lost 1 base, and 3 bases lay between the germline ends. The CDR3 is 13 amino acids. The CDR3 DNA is TGCGCCAGCAGCTTGGCGGGCACAGATACGCAGTATTTT. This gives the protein CASSLAGTDTQYF.